This TCR beta chain was sequenced for a study of T cells expressing NK-cell markers. General study points: Expanded NKG2C+ T cell clones were not confirmed as HCMV-specific.

This CDR3 is built from 12 residues. The germline V gene encodes CDR1 SQVTM and CDR2 ANQGSEA. TCRdb reprocessed the 5' RACE reads and reports one entry per CDR3 protein, with no DNA. Its listing shows 500,000 or so distinct CDR3 sequences. Comment on this clonotype: The antigen is unknown.

The TCR comes from a man aged 18 to 30 in good health. The V call is TRBV29-1, the J call TRBJ2-3. The sequenced material came from blood T cells: a sorted CD56 or NKG2C T cell subset, CD4+ or CD8+ T cells, or bulk PBMC T cells (not recorded which). The CDR3: CSGGYQTDTQYF.